Each of the 13 T cell receptor beta chains below was sequenced from the same sample in a study of shared clonotypes between healthy human individuals. Generated by immunoSEQ multiplex PCR, the TCRdb table keeps only in-frame clones and is missing some. The data show a few hundred thousand clones, around 87% seen once. The sequencing sample was made of memory CD8+ T cells sorted from blood. Sample subset: CD45RO+ cells pooled with CCR7-negative TemRA cells. These receptors were collected from a man aged 18 to 29 in good health.

The chain is built from TRBV6-1 and TRBJ1-2; TRBD1 is a possible D gene (5 bases). Germline-derived CDR1 and CDR2 are MNHNS and SASEGT. This CDR3 has 14 residues. V lost 6 bases, J lost 8 bases, and 19 bases lay in between. The CDR3 spells CASRGKTVFQGYTF. The CDR3 DNA reads TGTGCCAGCAGGGGAAAGACAGTGTTTCAAGGCTACACCTTC.

As for this clone: A much larger clone is a single base away; this may be a read error. This sample also contains other DNA sequences that code for the same CDR3. This chain links TRBV28 with TRBJ2-7; D unclear. CDR1 and CDR2 (germline): MDHEN, SYDVKM. The CDR3 length is 11 residues. Trimming removed 6 bases at V and 3 bases at J, with 6 bases between. CDR3 nucleotides: TGTGCCAGCAGCCCCAACTACGAGCAGTACTTC. Its protein is CASSPNYEQYF.

The chain has TRBV7-9 and TRBJ1-2, with TRBD1 identical over 8 bases. J was trimmed by 6 bases and V by 3 bases; bases with no gene match: 0. CDR1 SEHNR and CDR2 FQNEAQ come from the germline V gene (reference sequence). The CDR3 sequence is 12 residues long. DNA for the CDR3: TGTGCCAGCAGCTTGACAGGGGATGGCTACACCTTC. Amino acids: CASSLTGDGYTF.

This clone has more than one count but fewer than ten. The V and J genes are TRBV5-6 and TRBJ1-5, with unresolved D. The germline gives CDR1 SGHDT, CDR2 YYEEEE. This CDR3 contains 18 residues. Between the trimmed V and J ends, which lost 4 bases and 0 bases, there was a span of 20 bases. In DNA form, the CDR3 reads TGTGCCAGCAGCCTTGAGGGTGGGCAGTCAAATAGCAATCAGCCCCAGCATTTT. This sequence encodes CASSLEGGQSNSNQPQHF. Filled out from reference TRBV5-6 and TRBJ1-5, the complete variable domain reads DAGVTQSPTHLIKTRGQQVTLRCSPKSGHDTVSWYQQALGQGPQFIFQYYEEEERQRGNFPDRFSGHQFPNYSSELNVNALLLGDSALYLCASSLEGGQSNSNQPQHFGDGTRLSIL.

This chain uses TRBV10-1 with TRBJ1-1; the D gene is possibly TRBD1 (5 bases). The V gene lost 2 bases and the J gene lost 4 bases, with 8 bases spanning the gap. The CDR3 has 13 amino acids. Germline V gives CDR1 WNHNN, CDR2 SYGVQD (reference sequence). This chain's CDR3 is CASSEQGATEAFF. CDR3 nucleotide sequence: TGCGCCAGCAGTGAGCAAGGGGCCACTGAAGCTTTCTTT.

This clone was found once. The chain joins TRBV11-2 to TRBJ2-7; tentative D call: TRBD2 (6 bases). This CDR3 region has 14 residues. The germline V and J ends were trimmed by 1 base and 5 bases, with 12 bases remaining between them. Germline V CDR1 and CDR2: SGHAT, FQNNGV. The CDR3 is CASSLGRREDEQYF. The CDR3 DNA reads TGTGCCAGCAGCTTAGGGCGCAGGGAGGACGAGCAGTACTTC.

This sequence joins TRBV11-2 and TRBJ2-1; no firm D call. Trimming shortened V by 4 bases and J by 2 bases, and 9 bases separated the two germline ends. This CDR3 has 14 amino acids. Germline CDR1 SGHAT, CDR2 FQNNGV. CDR3 nucleotide sequence: TGTGCCAGCAGCTATACCAGCGCCTACAATGAGCAGTTCTTC. It specifies CASSYTSAYNEQFF. Drawing the rest from reference TRBV11-2 and TRBJ2-1, the complete variable domain is EAGVAQSPRYKIIEKRQSVAFWCNPISGHATLYWYQQILGQGPKLLIQFQNNGVVDDSQLPKDRFSAERLKGVDSTLKIQPAKLEDSAVYLCASSYTSAYNEQFFGPGTRLTVL.

The chain has TRBV5-5 and TRBJ2-7; D uncertain. This CDR3 region has 15 residues. CDR1 is SGHKS and CDR2 is YYEKEE in the germline V gene (reference sequence). The V end lost 5 bases, the J end lost 0 bases, and 15 bases lay between the germline ends. Here the CDR3 DNA reads TGTGCCAGCAGTTTACTTCCACCGACCTCCTACGAGCAGTACTTC. Translated, it gives CASSLLPPTSYEQYF.

The genes are TRBV6-1 and TRBJ1-6; 7 nucleotides match TRBD1. The CDR3 consists of 16 residues. V trimming: 2 bases; J trimming: 8 bases; junction bases outside the gene matches: 9. The germline CDR1 and CDR2 sequences are MNHNS and SASEGT. The CDR3 bases are TGTGCCAGCAGTGAATGGGACAGAGTGACTTATTCACCCCTCCACTTT. It is translated as CASSEWDRVTYSPLHF.

The CDR3 loop reads CASDRGEQRTEAFF. The DNA for the CDR3 is TGTGCCAGCGACAGGGGGGAACAAAGGACTGAAGCTTTCTTT. The rearrangement joins TRBV19 to TRBJ1-1; 9 bases agree with TRBD1. Germline lookup yields CDR1 LNHDA and CDR2 SQIVND (reference sequence). The CDR3 spans 14 residues. V shed 9 bases and J 5 bases; nucleotides not matched to a gene: 10.

This chain uses TRBV5-6 with TRBJ2-3; the match to TRBD2 covers 8 bases. The CDR3 covers 16 residues. Germline values: CDR1 SGHDT, CDR2 YYEEEE. The V gene end was trimmed by 0 bases and the J gene end by 2 bases; junction bases not matched to a gene: 5. The CDR3 loop reads CASSLEGLGLTDTQYF. DNA of the CDR3: TGTGCCAGCAGCTTGGAGGGACTAGGGCTCACAGATACGCAGTATTTT.

The V call is TRBV2, the J call TRBJ2-1; perhaps TRBD2 as D (6 bases). Trimming pared 0 bases from V and 4 bases from J, leaving 19 bases between. CDR1 and CDR2 (germline): SNHLY, FYNNEI. The CDR3 is 18 amino acids. This chain's CDR3 is CASSEALRGGRTYNEQFF. CDR3 nucleotide sequence: TGTGCCAGCAGTGAAGCCTTGCGGGGAGGTCGGACATACAATGAGCAGTTCTTC.

The chain uses TRBV6-5 and TRBJ2-1; 8 nucleotides line up with TRBD2. This CDR3 has 16 residues. Germline V lookup: CDR1 MNHEY, CDR2 SVGAGI. V lost 2 bases, J lost 6 bases, and 9 bases stayed unmatched. The CDR3 DNA sequence: TGTGCCAGCAGTTACCTAGGGGCGGGAGGACTCAATGAGCAGTTCTTC. This encodes CASSYLGAGGLNEQFF.